The present T cell receptor beta chain was sequenced within a study of neurological immune-mediated disorders. The germline V gene encodes CDR1 MNHEY and CDR2 SVGEGT. Between the trimmed V and J ends, which lost 7 bases and 4 bases, there was a span of 14 bases. The CDR3 has 13 residues. PBMCs stored at -80 C, numbering 2 million, were the origin of the unsorted libraries. In this sample, this clonotype turned up many times. TCRdb called the 5' RACE reads again in MiXCR, with one record for every CDR3 protein. The sample records tens of thousands of distinct CDR3 sequences, around 5.2% being singletons.

V is TRBV6-2 or TRBV6-3 and J is TRBJ2-7; D is uncertain. This sequence originates from a man younger than 30 with multiple sclerosis. Sequenced input: PBMCs. The CDR3 DNA follows: TGTGCCAGCACCCCAAGACTTGTATACGAGCAGTACTTC. It translates to CASTPRLVYEQYF.